Sequencing of this TCR beta chain was carried out in a study of blood T cell repertoires in COVID-19. Background on the study: Nucleic acid was either cDNA or gDNA, and it came from T cells, B-cell-depleted T cells, or PBMCs.

The CDR3 runs 14 residues. Germline values: CDR1 LNHDA, CDR2 SQIVND (reference sequence). V shed 3 bases, J shed 4 bases, and the junction held 3 bases outside the gene matches. Profiled with immunoSEQ multiplex PCR; TCRdb holds only in-frame clones, not every one. The repertoire holds about 70,000 clones, with 80% to 90% as singletons. The rearrangement links TRBV19 to TRBJ2-7, with 10 bases lining up with TRBD2. Source material: peripheral blood. The receptor comes from a man aged 50 to 59 with active COVID-19. CDR3 loop: CASSMASGSYEQYF. Written as DNA, the CDR3 is TGTGCCAGTAGTATGGCTAGCGGGAGTTACGAGCAGTACTTC.